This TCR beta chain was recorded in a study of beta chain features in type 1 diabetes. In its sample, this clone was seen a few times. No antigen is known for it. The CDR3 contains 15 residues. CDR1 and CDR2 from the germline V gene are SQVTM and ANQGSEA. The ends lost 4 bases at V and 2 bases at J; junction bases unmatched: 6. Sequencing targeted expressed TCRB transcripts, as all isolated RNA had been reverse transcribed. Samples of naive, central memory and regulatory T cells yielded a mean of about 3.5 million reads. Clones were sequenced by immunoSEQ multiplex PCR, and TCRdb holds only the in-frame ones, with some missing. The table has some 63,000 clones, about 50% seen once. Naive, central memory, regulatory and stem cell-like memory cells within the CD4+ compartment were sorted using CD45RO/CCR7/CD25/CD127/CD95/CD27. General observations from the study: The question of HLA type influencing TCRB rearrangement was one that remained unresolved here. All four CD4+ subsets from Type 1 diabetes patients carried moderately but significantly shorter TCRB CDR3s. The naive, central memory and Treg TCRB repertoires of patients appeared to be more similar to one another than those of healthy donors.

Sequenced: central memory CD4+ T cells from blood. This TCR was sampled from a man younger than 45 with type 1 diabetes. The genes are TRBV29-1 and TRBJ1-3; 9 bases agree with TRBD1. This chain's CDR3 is CSVAPTGGTGNTIYF. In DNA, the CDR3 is TGCAGCGTTGCCCCGACAGGGGGTACTGGAAACACCATATATTTT.